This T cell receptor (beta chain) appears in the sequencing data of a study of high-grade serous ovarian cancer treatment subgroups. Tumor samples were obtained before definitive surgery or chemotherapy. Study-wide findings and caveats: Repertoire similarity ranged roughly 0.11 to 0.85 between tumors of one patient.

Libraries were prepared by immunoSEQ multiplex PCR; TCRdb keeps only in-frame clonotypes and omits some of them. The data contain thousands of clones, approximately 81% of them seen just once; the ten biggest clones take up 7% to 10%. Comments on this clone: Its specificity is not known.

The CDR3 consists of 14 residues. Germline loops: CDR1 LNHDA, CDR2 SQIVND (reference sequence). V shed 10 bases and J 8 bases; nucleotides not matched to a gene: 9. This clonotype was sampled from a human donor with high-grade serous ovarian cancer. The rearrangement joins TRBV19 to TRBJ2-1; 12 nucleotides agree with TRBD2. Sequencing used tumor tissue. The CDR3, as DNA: TGTGCCACTACTAGCGGGGGGCTCGGCGATGAGCAGTTCTTC. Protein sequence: CATTSGGLGDEQFF.